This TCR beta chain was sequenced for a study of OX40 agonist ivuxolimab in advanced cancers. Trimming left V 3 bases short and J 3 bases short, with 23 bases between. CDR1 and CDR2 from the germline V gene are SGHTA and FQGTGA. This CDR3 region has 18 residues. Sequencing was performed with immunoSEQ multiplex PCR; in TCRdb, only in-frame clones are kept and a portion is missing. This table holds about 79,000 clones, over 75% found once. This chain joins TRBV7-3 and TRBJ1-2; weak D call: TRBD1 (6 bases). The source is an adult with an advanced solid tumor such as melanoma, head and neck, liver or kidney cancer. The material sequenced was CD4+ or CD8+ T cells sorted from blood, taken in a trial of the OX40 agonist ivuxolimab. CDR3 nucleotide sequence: TGTGCCAGCAGCTTTCCCCGGACAGTAAGAACTTGGTACTATGGCTACACCTTC. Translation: CASSFPRTVRTWYYGYTF.